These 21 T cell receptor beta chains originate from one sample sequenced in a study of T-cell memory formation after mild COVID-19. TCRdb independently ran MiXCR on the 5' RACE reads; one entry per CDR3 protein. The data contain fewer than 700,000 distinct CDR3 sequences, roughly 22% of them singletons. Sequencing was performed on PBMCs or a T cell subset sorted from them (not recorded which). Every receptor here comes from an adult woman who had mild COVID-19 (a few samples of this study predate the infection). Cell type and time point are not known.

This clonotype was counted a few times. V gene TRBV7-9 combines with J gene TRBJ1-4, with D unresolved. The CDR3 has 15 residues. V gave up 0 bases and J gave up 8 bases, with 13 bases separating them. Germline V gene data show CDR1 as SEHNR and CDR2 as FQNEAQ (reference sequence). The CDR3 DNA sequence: TGTGCCAGCAGCTTAGCGTGGCAGGCCGAAGAAAAACTGTTTTTT. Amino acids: CASSLAWQAEEKLFF.

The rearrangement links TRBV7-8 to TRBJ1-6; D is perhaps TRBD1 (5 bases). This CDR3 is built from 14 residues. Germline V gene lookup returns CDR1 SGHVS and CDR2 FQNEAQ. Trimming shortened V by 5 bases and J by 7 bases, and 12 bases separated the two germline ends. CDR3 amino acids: CASSRSNRNSPLHF. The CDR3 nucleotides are TGTGCCAGCAGCCGCAGCAACAGGAATTCACCCCTCCACTTT.

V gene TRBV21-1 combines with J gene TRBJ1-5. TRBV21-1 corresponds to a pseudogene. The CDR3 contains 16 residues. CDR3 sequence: CASSNPDGLHGQPQHF. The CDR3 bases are TGTGCCAGCAGCAACCCAGACGGACTCCACGGGCAGCCCCAGCATTTT.

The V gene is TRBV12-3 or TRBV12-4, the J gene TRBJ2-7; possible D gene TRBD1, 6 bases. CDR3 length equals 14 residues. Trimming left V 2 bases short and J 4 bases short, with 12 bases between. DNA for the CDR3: TGTGCCAGCAGTTTATCTGGGGGCCGGTACGAGCAGTACTTC. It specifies CASSLSGGRYEQYF.

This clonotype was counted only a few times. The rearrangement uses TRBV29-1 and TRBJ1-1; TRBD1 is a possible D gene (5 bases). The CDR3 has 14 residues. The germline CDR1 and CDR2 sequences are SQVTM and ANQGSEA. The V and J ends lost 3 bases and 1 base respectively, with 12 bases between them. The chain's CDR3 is CSVDYRQGNTEAFF. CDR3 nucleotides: TGCAGCGTTGATTATAGGCAGGGGAACACTGAAGCTTTCTTT.

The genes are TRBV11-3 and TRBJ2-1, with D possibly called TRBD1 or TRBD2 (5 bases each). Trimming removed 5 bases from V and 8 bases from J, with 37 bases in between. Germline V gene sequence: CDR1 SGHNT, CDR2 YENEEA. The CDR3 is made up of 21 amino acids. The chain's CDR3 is CASSQWALFRDPGDVSYEQFF. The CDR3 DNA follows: TGTGCCAGCAGCCAATGGGCCTTGTTCCGGGACCCCGGAGATGTTAGCTATGAGCAGTTCTTC.

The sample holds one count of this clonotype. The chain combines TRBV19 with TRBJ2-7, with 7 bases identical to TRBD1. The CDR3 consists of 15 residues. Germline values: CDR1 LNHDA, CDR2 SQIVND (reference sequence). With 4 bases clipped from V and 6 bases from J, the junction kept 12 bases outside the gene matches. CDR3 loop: CASSTPRTGFLEQYF. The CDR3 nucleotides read TGTGCCAGTAGTACACCCCGGACAGGTTTTCTCGAGCAGTACTTC.

The CDR3 bases are TGTGCCAGCAGCTTACCCCCCGGGACAGGGAACACTGAAGCTTTCTTT. It encodes CASSLPPGTGNTEAFF. V usage is TRBV7-6 and J usage is TRBJ1-1, with 8 nucleotides matching TRBD1. J lost 1 base, V lost 2 bases, and 6 bases had no gene match. Germline V gene data show CDR1 as SGHVS and CDR2 as FNYEAQ. There are 16 residues in the CDR3. Combining the CDR3 with reference TRBV7-6 and TRBJ1-1 gives the whole variable domain GAGVSQSPRYKVTKRGQDVALRCDPISGHVSLYWYRQALGQGPEFLTYFNYEAQQDKSGLPNDRFSAERPEGSISTLTIQRTEQRDSAMYRCASSLPPGTGNTEAFFGQGTRLTVV.

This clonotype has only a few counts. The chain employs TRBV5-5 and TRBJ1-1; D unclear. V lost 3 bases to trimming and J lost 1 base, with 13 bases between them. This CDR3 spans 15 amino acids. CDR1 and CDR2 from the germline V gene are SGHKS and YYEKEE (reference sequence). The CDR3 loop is CASSSNGVWNTEAFF. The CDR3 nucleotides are TGTGCCAGCAGCTCGAACGGCGTTTGGAACACTGAAGCTTTCTTT.

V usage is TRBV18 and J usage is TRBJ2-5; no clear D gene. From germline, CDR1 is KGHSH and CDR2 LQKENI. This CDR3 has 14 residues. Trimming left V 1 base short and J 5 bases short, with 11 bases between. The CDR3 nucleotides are TGTGCCAGCTCACCACAGGGCGGTATGGAGACCCAGTACTTC. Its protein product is CASSPQGGMETQYF. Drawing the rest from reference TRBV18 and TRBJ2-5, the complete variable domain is NAGVMQNPRHLVRRRGQEARLRCSPMKGHSHVYWYRQLPEEGLKFMVYLQKENIIDESGMPKERFSAEFPKEGPSILRIQQVVRGDSAAYFCASSPQGGMETQYFGPGTRLLVL.

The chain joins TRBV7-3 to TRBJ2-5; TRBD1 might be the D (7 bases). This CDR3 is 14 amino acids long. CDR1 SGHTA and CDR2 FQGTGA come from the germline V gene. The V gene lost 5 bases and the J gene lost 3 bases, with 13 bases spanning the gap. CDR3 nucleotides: TGTGCCAGCAGCCCCGGGGGACAGAAAGAGACCCAGTACTTC. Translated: CASSPGGQKETQYF.

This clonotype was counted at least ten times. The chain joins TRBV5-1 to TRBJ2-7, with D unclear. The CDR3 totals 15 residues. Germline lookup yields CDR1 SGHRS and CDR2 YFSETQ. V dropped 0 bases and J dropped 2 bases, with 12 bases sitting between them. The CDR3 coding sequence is TGCGCCAGCAGCTTGGACTTCGGAAATACCTACGAGCAGTACTTC. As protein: CASSLDFGNTYEQYF.

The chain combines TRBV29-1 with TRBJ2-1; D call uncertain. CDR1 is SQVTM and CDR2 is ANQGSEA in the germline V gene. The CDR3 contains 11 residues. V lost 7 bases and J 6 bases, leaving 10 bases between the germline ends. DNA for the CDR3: TGCAGCGGCCGCCGGAGCAATGAGCAGTTCTTC. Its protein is CSGRRSNEQFF.

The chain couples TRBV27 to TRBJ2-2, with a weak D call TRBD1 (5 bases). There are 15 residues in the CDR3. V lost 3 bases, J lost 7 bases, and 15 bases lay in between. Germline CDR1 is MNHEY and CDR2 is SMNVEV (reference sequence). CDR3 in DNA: TGTGCCAGCAGTTTTAACAGGCTGTCCGGCGGGGAGCTGTTTTTT. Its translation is CASSFNRLSGGELFF.

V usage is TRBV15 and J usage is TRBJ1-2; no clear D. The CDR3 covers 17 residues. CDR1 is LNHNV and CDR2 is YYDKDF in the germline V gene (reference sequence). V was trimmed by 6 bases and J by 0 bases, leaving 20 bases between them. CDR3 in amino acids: CATRPDGTYPPNYGYTF. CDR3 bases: TGTGCCACCAGACCGGACGGAACCTACCCTCCTAACTATGGCTACACCTTC.

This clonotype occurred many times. The CDR3 DNA sequence: TGTGCCAGCAGCCCGACAGGCGCTAACTATGGCTACACCTTC. It yields the protein CASSPTGANYGYTF. The chain combines TRBV12-3 or TRBV12-4 with TRBJ1-2; TRBD1 might be the D (6 bases). This CDR3 region has 14 residues. V lost 6 bases and J 0 bases, leaving 11 bases between the germline ends.

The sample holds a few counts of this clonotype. CDR3: CSVGRDRGLQQYF. Here the CDR3 DNA reads TGCAGCGTTGGACGGGACAGGGGCTTGCAGCAGTACTTC. The chain combines TRBV29-1 with TRBJ2-7, with TRBD1 identical over 10 bases. Unmatched junction bases numbered 8, after V lost 4 bases and J lost 8 bases. The germline V gene encodes CDR1 SQVTM and CDR2 ANQGSEA. This CDR3 region has 13 residues.

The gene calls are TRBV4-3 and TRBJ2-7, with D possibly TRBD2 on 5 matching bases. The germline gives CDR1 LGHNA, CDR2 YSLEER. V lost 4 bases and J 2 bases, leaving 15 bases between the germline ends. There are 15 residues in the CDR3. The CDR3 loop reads CASSLSISVAYEQYF. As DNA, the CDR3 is TGCGCCAGCAGCCTATCTATTAGCGTAGCCTACGAGCAGTACTTC.

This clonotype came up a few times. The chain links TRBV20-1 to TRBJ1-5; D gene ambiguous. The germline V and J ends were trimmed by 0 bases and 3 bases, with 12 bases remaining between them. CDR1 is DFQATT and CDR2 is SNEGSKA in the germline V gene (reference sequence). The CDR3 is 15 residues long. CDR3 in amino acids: CSARDKGIPNQPQHF. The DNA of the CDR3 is TGCAGTGCTAGAGATAAAGGGATCCCCAATCAGCCCCAGCATTTT.

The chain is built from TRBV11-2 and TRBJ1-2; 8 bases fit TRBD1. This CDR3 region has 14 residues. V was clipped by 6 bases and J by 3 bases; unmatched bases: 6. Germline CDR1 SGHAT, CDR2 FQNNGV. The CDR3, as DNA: TGTGCCAGCAGTGGGGGACAGGCGTACTATGGCTACACCTTC. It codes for CASSGGQAYYGYTF.

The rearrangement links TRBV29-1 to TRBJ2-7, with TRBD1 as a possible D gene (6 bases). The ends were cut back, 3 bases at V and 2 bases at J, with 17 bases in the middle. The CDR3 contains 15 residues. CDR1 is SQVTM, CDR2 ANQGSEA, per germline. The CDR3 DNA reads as TGCAGCGTTGAGCGCCTCGGACAGATTCCCTACGAGCAGTACTTC. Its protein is CSVERLGQIPYEQYF.